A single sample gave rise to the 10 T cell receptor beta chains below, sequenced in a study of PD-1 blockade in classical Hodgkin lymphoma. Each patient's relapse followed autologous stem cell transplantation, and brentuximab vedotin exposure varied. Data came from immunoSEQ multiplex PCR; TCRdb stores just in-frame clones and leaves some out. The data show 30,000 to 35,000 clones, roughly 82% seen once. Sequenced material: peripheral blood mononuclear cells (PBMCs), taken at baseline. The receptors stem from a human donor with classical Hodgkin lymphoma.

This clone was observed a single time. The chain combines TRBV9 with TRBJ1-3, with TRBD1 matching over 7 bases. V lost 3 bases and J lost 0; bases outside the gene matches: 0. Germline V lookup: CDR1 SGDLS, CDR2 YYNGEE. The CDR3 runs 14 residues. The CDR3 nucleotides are TGTGCCAGCAGCGGACAGGGCTCTGGAAACACCATATATTTT. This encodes CASSGQGSGNTIYF.

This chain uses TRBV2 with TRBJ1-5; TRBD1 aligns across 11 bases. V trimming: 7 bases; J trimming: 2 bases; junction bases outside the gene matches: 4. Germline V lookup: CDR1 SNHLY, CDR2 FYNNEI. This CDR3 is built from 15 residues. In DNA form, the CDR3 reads TGTGCCAGCACCTGGACAGGGGGCGGCAATCAGCCCCAGCATTTT. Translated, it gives CASTWTGGGNQPQHF.

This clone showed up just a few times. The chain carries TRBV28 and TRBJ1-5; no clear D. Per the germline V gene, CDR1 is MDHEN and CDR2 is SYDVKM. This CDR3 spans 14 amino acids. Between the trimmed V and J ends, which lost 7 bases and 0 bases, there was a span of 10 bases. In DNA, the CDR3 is TGTGCCAGCATCACCTCGAATAGCAATCAGCCCCAGCATTTT. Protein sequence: CASITSNSNQPQHF.

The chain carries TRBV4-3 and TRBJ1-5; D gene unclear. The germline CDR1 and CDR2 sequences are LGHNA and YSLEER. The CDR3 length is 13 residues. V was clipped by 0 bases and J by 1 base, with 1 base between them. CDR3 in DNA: TGCGCCAGCAGCCAAGAAAGCAATCAGCCCCAGCATTTT. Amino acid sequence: CASSQESNQPQHF.

This CDR3 is CASSLGRTGELFF. As DNA, the CDR3 is TGTGCCAGCAGCCTGGGTCGGACCGGGGAGCTGTTTTTT. The V call is TRBV4-2, the J call TRBJ2-2; no firm D call. The germline V and J ends were trimmed by 4 bases and 5 bases, with 8 bases remaining between them. Looked up from germline, CDR1 is LGHNA and CDR2 is YNFKEQ. The CDR3 consists of 13 residues.

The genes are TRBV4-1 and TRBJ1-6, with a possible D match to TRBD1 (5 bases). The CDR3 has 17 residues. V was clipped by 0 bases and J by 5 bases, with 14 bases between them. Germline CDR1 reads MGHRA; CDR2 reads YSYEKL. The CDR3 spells CASSQDYKGLDNSPLHF. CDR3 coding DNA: TGCGCCAGCAGCCAAGACTATAAGGGACTTGATAATTCACCCCTCCACTTT.

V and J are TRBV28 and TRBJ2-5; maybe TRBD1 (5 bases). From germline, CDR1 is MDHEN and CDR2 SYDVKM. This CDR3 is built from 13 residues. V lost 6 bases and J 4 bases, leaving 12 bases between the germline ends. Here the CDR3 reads CASRATDLETQYF. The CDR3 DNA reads TGTGCCAGCAGGGCGACAGATTTAGAGACCCAGTACTTC.

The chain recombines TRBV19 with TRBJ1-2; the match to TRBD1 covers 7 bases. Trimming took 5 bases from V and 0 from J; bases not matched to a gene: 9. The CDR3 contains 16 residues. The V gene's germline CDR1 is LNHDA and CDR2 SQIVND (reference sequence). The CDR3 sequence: CASSASTGKANYGYTF. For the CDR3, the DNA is TGTGCCAGTAGTGCTTCGACAGGGAAAGCTAACTATGGCTACACCTTC. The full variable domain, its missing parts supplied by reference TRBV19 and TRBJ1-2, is DGGITQSPKYLFRKEGQNVTLSCEQNLNHDAMYWYRQDPGQGLRLIYYSQIVNDFQKGDIAEGYSVSREKKESFPLTVTSAQKNPTAFYLCASSASTGKANYGYTFGSGTRLTVV.

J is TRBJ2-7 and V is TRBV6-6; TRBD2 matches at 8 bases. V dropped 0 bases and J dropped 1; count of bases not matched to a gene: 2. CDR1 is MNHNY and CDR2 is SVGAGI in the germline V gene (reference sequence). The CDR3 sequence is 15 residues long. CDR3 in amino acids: CASSYSTSGSYEQYF. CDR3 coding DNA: TGTGCCAGCAGTTACTCAACTAGCGGTTCCTACGAGCAGTACTTC.

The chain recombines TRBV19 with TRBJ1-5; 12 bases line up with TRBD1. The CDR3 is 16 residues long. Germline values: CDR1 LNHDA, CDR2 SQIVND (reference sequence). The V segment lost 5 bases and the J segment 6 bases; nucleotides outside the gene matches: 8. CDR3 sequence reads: CASSYGTGGGGQPQHF. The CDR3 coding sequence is TGTGCCAGTAGTTACGGGACAGGGGGCGGCGGTCAGCCCCAGCATTTT.